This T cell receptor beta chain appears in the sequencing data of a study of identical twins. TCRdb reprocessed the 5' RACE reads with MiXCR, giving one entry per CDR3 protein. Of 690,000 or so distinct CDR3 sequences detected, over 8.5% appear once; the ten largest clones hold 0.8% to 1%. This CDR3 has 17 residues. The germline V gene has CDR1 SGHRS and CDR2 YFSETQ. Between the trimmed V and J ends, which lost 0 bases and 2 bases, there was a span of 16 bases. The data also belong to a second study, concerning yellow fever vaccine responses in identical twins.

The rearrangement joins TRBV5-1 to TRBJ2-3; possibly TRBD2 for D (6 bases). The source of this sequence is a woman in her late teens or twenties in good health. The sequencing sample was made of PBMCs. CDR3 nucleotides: TGCGCCAGCAGCTTGGCCTTACTAGCCGAAGTCACAGATACGCAGTATTTT. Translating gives CASSLALLAEVTDTQYF.